The entry below describes one TCR beta chain. Antigen unknown. V dropped 5 bases and J dropped 6 bases, with 13 bases sitting between them. The CDR3 has 13 amino acids. The germline CDR1 and CDR2 sequences are SNHLY and FYNNEI. These data come from a study of OX40 agonist ivuxolimab in advanced cancers. Across the study: Among those enrolled, mean age was about 63 years (range about 20 to 79) and 75% to 85% were male. Study outcomes and limitations: The CD4+ and CD8+ T cells in the blood had expanded clonally by week 6 at 0.1 to 3.0 mg/kg. Certain nonresponders additionally had low normalized T-cell clonal expansion.

Measured with immunoSEQ multiplex PCR; TCRdb has only the in-frame clones, and not every one. The table shows approximately 17,000 clones, with 80% to 85% occurring only once. This receptor was taken from an adult with an advanced solid tumor such as melanoma, head and neck, liver or kidney cancer. V gene TRBV2 combines with J gene TRBJ1-2; D is unclear. The sample in question was CD4+ or CD8+ T cells sorted from blood, obtained in a trial of the OX40 agonist ivuxolimab. CDR3 residues: CASSLRGADGYTF. In nucleotides, the CDR3 is TGTGCCAGCAGTTTACGCGGAGCTGATGGCTACACCTTC.